The 13 T cell receptor beta chains below all came from one sample that was sequenced in a study of cytomegalovirus exposure and HLA in healthy donors. 13 Jbeta primers and 60 Vbeta primers were used for the PCR. The assay was immunoSEQ multiplex PCR, and TCRdb's table has in-frame clones only and misses some. Here the sample spans 130,000 to 150,000 clones, over 65% being singletons. Material: PBMCs. Every receptor here comes from a middle-aged man in good health and CMV-seropositive.

The chain uses TRBV7-2 and TRBJ2-7; D remains ambiguous. From germline, CDR1 is SGHTA and CDR2 FQGNSA. The CDR3 sequence is 12 residues long. V dropped 6 bases and J dropped 3 bases, with 9 bases sitting between them. As DNA, the CDR3 is TGTGCCAGCAGTCAGGCCCACTACGAGCAGTACTTC. Protein: CASSQAHYEQYF.

J is TRBJ1-1 and V is TRBV7-2; D is unclear. V gave up 1 base and J gave up 13 bases, with 16 bases separating them. This CDR3 is 13 amino acids long. The germline CDR1 and CDR2 sequences are SGHTA and FQGNSA. The CDR3 protein is CASSLEPTSGGFF. The CDR3 DNA reads as TGTGCCAGCAGCTTAGAGCCTACCTCAGGTGGTTTCTTT. Full variable domain (remainder filled in from reference TRBV7-2 and TRBJ1-1): GAGVSQSPSNKVTEKGKDVELRCDPISGHTALYWYRQSLGQGLEFLIYFQGNSAPDKSGLPSDRFSAERTGGSVSTLTIQRTQQEDSAVYLCASSLEPTSGGFFGQGTRLTVV.

The CDR3 region is CALDRGLREQYF. The CDR3 DNA sequence: TGTGCCTTGGACAGGGGGCTACGGGAGCAGTACTTC. The chain recombines TRBV30 with TRBJ2-7; 11 bases fit TRBD1. Germline loops: CDR1 GTSNPN, CDR2 SVGIG (reference sequence). The length of the CDR3 is 12 residues. The V gene end was trimmed by 7 bases and the J gene end by 7 bases; junction bases not matched to a gene: 6.

About this clone: One junction end disagrees with the germline gene, perhaps due to a read error. The chain has TRBV7-9 and TRBJ2-1; TRBD2 aligns across 14 bases. Germline V gene sequence: CDR1 SEHNR, CDR2 FQNEAQ (reference sequence). This CDR3 has 16 amino acids. CDR3 residues: CSSSIRTSGRYNEQFF. The CDR3 nucleotides are TGTTCCAGCAGCATTCGGACTAGCGGGAGGTACAATGAGCAGTTCTTC.

V gene TRBV7-6 combines with J gene TRBJ2-3; no clear D. The CDR3 is made up of 15 amino acids. Germline V CDR1 and CDR2: SGHVS, FNYEAQ. Trimming took 5 bases from V and 0 from J, leaving 12 bases between them. CDR3 region: CASSALQSSTDTQYF. The CDR3, as DNA: TGTGCCAGCAGCGCCTTACAGAGTAGCACAGATACGCAGTATTTT.

Here the CDR3 DNA reads TGTGCCAGCAAAGAAGGGGCGTATAATCAGCCCCAGCATTTT. This codes for CASKEGAYNQPQHF. This sequence joins TRBV6-1 and TRBJ1-5; the D gene is possibly TRBD1 (5 bases). The germline gives CDR1 MNHNS, CDR2 SASEGT. CDR3 length: 14 residues. Trimming removed 7 bases from V and 4 bases from J, with 14 bases in between.

This clone has just one count. The chain employs TRBV9 and TRBJ1-5, with TRBD1 as a possible D gene (6 bases). Per germline, CDR1 SGDLS and CDR2 YYNGEE. The CDR3 runs 14 residues. V was shortened by 0 bases and J by 8 bases, with 12 bases between the two germline ends. CDR3 nucleotides: TGTGCCAGCAGCGTAGGCAGGGGAGAGAAGCCCCAGCATTTT. It specifies CASSVGRGEKPQHF.

This clone was picked up one time. V gene TRBV11-2 combines with J gene TRBJ1-2, with 9 bases matching TRBD1. Trimming at V came to 6 bases and at J to 7 bases, leaving 9 bases not matched to a gene. This CDR3 comprises 14 residues. Germline loops: CDR1 SGHAT, CDR2 FQNNGV. DNA of the CDR3: TGTGCCAGCAGGAATACAGGGGGCAGATTTGGCTACACCTTC. Translating it yields CASRNTGGRFGYTF.

V usage is TRBV29-1 and J usage is TRBJ2-7, with D possibly being TRBD1 (5 bases). The V gene lost 2 bases and the J gene lost 0 bases, with 8 bases spanning the gap. Germline assignment: CDR1 SQVTM and CDR2 ANQGSEA. This CDR3 spans 13 amino acids. The chain's CDR3 is CSVETRDSYEQYF. CDR3 coding DNA: TGCAGCGTTGAAACCAGGGACTCCTACGAGCAGTACTTC.

The gene calls are TRBV29-1 and TRBJ1-2, with 8 nucleotides matching TRBD1. This CDR3 is built from 13 residues. CDR1 and CDR2 (germline): SQVTM, ANQGSEA. The V gene end was trimmed by 6 bases and the J gene end by 5 bases; junction bases not matched to a gene: 8. CDR3 protein: CSVAGQESYGYTF. The CDR3 region has the DNA TGCAGCGTGGCGGGACAGGAAAGTTATGGCTACACCTTC.

This chain uses TRBV2 with TRBJ1-1; possibly TRBD1 for D (6 bases). The CDR3 is 14 residues long. Germline V CDR1 and CDR2: SNHLY, FYNNEI. Trimming took off 5 bases at V and 4 bases at J, with 14 bases between the two ends. The CDR3 nucleotides read TGTGCCAGCAGTTTCCAGGGAGGGGGCACTGAAGCTTTCTTT. It translates to CASSFQGGGTEAFF.

This sequence joins TRBV5-1 and TRBJ2-2; TRBD2 agrees at 7 bases. After removal of 6 bases from V and 2 bases from J, the junction contained 7 bases not matched to a gene. Germline V CDR1 and CDR2: SGHRS, YFSETQ. The CDR3 is 15 amino acids. The CDR3 DNA reads TGCGCCAGCACCTCGGGGGGATCCAACACCGGGGAGCTGTTTTTT. Protein sequence: CASTSGGSNTGELFF. The full variable domain, in which reference TRBV5-1 and TRBJ2-2 provide the parts outside the CDR3, is KAGVTQTPRYLIKTRGQQVTLSCSPISGHRSVSWYQQTPGQGLQFLFEYFSETQRNKGNFPGRFSGRQFSNSRSEMNVSTLELGDSALYLCASTSGGSNTGELFFGEGSRLTVL.

This chain joins TRBV6-6 and TRBJ2-1, with D perhaps matching TRBD1 (6 bases). V was trimmed by 4 bases and J by 3 bases, leaving 16 bases between them. Looked up from germline, CDR1 is MNHNY and CDR2 is SVGAGI (reference sequence). This CDR3 spans 16 amino acids. Here the CDR3 reads CASSFPPLDSYNEQFF. CDR3 DNA sequence: TGTGCCAGCAGTTTCCCCCCCCTGGACAGCTACAATGAGCAGTTCTTC.